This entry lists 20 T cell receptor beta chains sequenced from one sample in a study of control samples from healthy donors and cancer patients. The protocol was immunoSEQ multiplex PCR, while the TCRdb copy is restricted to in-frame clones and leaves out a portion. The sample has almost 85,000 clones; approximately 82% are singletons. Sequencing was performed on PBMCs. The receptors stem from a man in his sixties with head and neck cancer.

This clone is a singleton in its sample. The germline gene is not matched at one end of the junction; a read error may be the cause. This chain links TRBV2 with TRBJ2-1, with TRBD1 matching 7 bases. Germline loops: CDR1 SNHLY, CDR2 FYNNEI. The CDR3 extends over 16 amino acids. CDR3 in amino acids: CASSLGMTGFYDEQFF. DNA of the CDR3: TGTGCCAGCAGTTTGGGGATGACAGGGTTCTACGATGAGCAGTTCTTC.

Here the CDR3 reads CSVGTGAHYTF. The CDR3 bases are TGCAGCGTAGGGACAGGGGCTCACTACACCTTC. The J gene is TRBJ1-2, the V gene TRBV29-1; 10 nucleotides agree with TRBD1. The CDR3 is made up of 11 amino acids. V lost 6 bases to trimming and J lost 10 bases; unmatched junction nucleotides: 5. Per the germline V gene, CDR1 is SQVTM and CDR2 is ANQGSEA.

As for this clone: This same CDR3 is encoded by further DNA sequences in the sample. The CDR3 loop reads CASTDSGGGQNTEAFF. The CDR3 nucleotides read TGTGCCAGTACAGATTCAGGGGGGGGGCAGAACACTGAAGCTTTCTTT. V and J are TRBV19 and TRBJ1-1; TRBD1 matches 7 bases. The CDR3 length is 16 residues. Germline V gene sequence: CDR1 LNHDA, CDR2 SQIVND (reference sequence). V gave up 7 bases and J gave up 1 base; unmatched junction bases: 12.

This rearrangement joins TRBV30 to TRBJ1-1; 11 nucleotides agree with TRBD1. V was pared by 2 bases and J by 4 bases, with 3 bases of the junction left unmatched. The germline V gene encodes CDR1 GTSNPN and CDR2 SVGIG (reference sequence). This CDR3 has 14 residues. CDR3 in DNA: TGTGCCTGGAGTTCCGGGACAGGGGGCACTGAAGCTTTCTTT. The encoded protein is CAWSSGTGGTEAFF. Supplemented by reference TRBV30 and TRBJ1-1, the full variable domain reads SQTIHQWPATLVQPVGSPLSLECTVEGTSNPNLYWYRQAAGRGLQLLFYSVGIGQISSEVPQNLSASRPQDRQFILSSKKLLLSDSGFYLCAWSSGTGGTEAFFGQGTRLTVV.

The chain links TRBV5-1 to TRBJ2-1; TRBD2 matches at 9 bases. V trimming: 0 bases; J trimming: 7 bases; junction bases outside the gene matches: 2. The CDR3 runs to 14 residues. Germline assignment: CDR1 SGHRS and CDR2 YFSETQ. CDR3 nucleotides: TGCGCCAGCAGCTTGGCTAGCGGGATAAATGAGCAGTTCTTC. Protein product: CASSLASGINEQFF.

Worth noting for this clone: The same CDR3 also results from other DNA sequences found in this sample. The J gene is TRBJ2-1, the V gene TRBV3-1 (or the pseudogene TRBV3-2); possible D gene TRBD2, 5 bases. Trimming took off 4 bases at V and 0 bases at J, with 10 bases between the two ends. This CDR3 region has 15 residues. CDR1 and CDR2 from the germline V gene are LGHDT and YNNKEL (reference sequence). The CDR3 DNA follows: TGTGCCAGCAGCCCCAGCGGAGACTCCTACAATGAGCAGTTCTTC. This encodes CASSPSGDSYNEQFF.

CDR3 nucleotides: TGTGCCATCAGTGAGTCGGGGACGGTCTATCGGGGAAGCTACACCTTC. Translating gives CAISESGTVYRGSYTF. The chain carries TRBV10-3 and TRBJ1-2; TRBD1 is a possible D gene (5 bases). Germline lookup yields CDR1 ENHRY and CDR2 SYGVKD. This CDR3 has 16 amino acids. V lost 0 bases, J lost 9 bases, and 20 bases lay in between.

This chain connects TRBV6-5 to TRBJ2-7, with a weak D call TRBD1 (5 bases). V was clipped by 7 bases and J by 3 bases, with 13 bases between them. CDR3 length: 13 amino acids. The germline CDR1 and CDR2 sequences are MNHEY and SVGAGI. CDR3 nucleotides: TGTGCCAGCACCACGACAGATTTCTACGAGCAGTACTTC. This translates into CASTTTDFYEQYF.

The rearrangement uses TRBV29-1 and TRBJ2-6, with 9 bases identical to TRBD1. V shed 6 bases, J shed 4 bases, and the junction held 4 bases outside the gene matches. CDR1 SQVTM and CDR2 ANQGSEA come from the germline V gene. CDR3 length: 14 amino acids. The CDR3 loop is CSVLQGAGANVLTF. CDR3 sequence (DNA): TGCAGCGTCCTACAGGGGGCAGGGGCCAACGTCCTGACTTTC.

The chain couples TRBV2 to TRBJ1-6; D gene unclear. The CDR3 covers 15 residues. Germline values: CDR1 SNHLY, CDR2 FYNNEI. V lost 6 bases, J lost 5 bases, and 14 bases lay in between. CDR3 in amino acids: CASSPTHANNSPLHF. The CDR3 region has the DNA TGTGCCAGCAGCCCGACCCATGCCAATAATTCACCCCTCCACTTT.

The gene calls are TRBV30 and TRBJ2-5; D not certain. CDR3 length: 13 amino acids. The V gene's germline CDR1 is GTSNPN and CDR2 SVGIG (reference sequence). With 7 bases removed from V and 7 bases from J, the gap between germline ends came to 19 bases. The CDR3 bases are TGTGCCTCAAGCCGGGCAGCACTGGCGACCCAGTACTTC. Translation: CASSRAALATQYF.

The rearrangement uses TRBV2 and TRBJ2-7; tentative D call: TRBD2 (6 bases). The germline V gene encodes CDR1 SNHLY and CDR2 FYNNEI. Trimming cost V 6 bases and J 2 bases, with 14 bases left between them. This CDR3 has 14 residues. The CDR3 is CASSRSGLAYEQYF. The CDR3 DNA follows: TGTGCCAGCAGCCGCTCGGGACTGGCCTACGAGCAGTACTTC.

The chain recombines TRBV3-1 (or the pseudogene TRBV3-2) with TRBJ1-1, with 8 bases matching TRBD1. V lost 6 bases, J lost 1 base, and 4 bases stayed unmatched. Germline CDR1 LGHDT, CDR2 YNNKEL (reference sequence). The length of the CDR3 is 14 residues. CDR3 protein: CASRDDRGNTEAFF. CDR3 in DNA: TGTGCCAGCAGGGATGACAGGGGGAACACTGAAGCTTTCTTT.

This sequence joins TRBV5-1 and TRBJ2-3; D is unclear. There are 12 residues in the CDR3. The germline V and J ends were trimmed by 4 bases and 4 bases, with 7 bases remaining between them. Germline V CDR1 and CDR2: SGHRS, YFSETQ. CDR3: CASSRDADTQYF. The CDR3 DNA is TGCGCCAGCAGCCGAGATGCAGATACGCAGTATTTT.

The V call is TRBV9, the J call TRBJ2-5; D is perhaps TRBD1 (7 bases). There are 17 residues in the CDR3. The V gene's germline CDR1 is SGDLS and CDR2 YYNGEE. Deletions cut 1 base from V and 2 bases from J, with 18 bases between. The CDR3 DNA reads TGTGCCAGCAGCGTATCCGGACGGGCAGGGGGGCAAGAGACCCAGTACTTC. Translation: CASSVSGRAGGQETQYF.

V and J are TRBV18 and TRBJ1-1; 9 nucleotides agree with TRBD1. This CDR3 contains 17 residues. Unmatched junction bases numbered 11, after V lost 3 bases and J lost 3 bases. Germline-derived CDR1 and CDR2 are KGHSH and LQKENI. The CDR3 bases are TGTGCCAGCTCACCCATCCCCGGACAGGGGAGGGACACTGAAGCTTTCTTT. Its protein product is CASSPIPGQGRDTEAFF.

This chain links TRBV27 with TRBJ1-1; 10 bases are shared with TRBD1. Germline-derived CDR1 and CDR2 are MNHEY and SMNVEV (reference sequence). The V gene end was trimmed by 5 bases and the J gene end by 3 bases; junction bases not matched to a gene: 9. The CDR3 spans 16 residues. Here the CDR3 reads CASSPQRTGGDTEAFF. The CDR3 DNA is TGTGCCAGCAGTCCTCAGCGGACAGGGGGGGACACTGAAGCTTTCTTT.

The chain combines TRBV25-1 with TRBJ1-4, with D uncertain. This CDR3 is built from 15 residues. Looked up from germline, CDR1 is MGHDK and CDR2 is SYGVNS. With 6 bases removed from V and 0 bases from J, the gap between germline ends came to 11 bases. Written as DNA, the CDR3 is TGTGCCAGCAGAGCCCAGGATGCAACTAATGAAAAACTGTTTTTT. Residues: CASRAQDATNEKLFF.

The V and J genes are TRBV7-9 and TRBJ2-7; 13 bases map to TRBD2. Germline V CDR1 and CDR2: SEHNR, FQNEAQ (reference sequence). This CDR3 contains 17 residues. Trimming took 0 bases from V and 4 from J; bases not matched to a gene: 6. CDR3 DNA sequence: TGTGCCAGCAGCTTAGCCCTAGGGACTAGCGGGATGTACGAGCAGTACTTC. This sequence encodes CASSLALGTSGMYEQYF. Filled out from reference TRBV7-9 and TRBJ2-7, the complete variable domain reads DTGVSQNPRHKITKRGQNVTFRCDPISEHNRLYWYRQTLGQGPEFLTYFQNEAQLEKSRLLSDRFSAERPKGSFSTLEIQRTEQGDSAMYLCASSLALGTSGMYEQYFGPGTRLTVT.

The CDR3: CASSDQGAHQPQHF. DNA of the CDR3: TGCGCCAGCAGTGACCAGGGGGCTCATCAGCCCCAGCATTTT. The chain couples TRBV10-2 to TRBJ1-5; 8 nucleotides line up with TRBD1. V shed 3 bases and J 5 bases; nucleotides not matched to a gene: 3. The V gene's germline CDR1 is WSHSY and CDR2 SAAADI. The CDR3 is 14 amino acids.